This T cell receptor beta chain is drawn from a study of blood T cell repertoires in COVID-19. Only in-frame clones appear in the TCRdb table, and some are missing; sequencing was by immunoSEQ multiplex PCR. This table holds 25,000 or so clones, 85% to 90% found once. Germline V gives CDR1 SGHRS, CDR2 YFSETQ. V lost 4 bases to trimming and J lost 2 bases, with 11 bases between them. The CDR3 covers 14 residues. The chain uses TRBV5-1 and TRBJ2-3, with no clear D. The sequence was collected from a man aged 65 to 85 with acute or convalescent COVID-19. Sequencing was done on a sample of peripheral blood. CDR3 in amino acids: CASSLDTTTDTQYF. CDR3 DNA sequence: TGCGCCAGCAGCCTTGACACAACCACAGATACGCAGTATTTT.